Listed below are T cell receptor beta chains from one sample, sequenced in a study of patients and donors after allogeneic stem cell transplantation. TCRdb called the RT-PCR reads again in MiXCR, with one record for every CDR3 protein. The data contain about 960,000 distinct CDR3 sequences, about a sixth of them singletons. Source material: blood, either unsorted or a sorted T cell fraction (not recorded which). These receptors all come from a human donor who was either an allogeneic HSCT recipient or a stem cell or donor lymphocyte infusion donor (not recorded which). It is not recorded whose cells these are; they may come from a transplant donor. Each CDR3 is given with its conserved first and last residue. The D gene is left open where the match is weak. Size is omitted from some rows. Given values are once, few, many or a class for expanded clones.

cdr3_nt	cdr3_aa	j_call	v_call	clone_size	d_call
TGTGCCAGCAGCTTGGCCACAGAAAACACCGGGGAGCTGTTTTTT	CASSLATENTGELFF	TRBJ2-2	TRBV5-6	.	.
TGTGCCAGCAGTTTCCTAGCGGGAGTAATCTACGAGCAGTACTTC	CASSFLAGVIYEQYF	TRBJ2-7	TRBV27	.	TRBD2
TGCGCCAGCAGCCCCTACGGGACAGGGGGTTTTGGCTACACCTTC	CASSPYGTGGFGYTF	TRBJ1-2	TRBV4-3	.	TRBD1
TGTGCCAGCAGCTTAGGTCAGGGGGCTCTTCACACTGAAGCTTTCTTT	CASSLGQGALHTEAFF	TRBJ1-1	TRBV7-2	.	TRBD1
TGTGCCAGCAAGGCGACTAACTATGGCTACACCTTC	CASKATNYGYTF	TRBJ1-2	TRBV12-3/TRBV12-4	few	.
TGTGCCAGCAGGTCTCGAGAGAGCTCCTACAATGAGCAGTTCTTC	CASRSRESSYNEQFF	TRBJ2-1	TRBV12-3/TRBV12-4	many	.
TGCAGCGTTGAGACAGGGATTGAAGCTTTCTTT	CSVETGIEAFF	TRBJ1-1	TRBV29-1	.	TRBD1
TGTGCCAGCAGTGGAAGGGTCCCGTACCAAGAGACCCAGTACTTC	CASSGRVPYQETQYF	TRBJ2-5	TRBV2	.	.
TGCAGCGCCGCCCCGGACACAGATACGCAGTATTTT	CSAAPDTDTQYF	TRBJ2-3	TRBV29-1	many	.
TGCGCCAGCAGCTCCCTGCCCGGACAGGCGGCCGGGGAGCTGTTTTTT	CASSSLPGQAAGELFF	TRBJ2-2	TRBV5-1	few	TRBD1
TGTGCCAGCAGTACTACTGACGCGCAGTATTTT	CASSTTDAQYF	TRBJ2-3	TRBV12-3/TRBV12-4	few	.
TGTGCCAACCGTCAGAGGGACCACACAGATACGCAGTATTTT	CANRQRDHTDTQYF	TRBJ2-3	TRBV2	few	.
TGTGCCAGCAGCTTAGCGGTGACGGGACAAACGTCTGGCTACACCTTC	CASSLAVTGQTSGYTF	TRBJ1-2	TRBV7-2	.	.
TGTGCCAGCGAGGCCGGGACTAGCTATAGGCAGTTCTTC	CASEAGTSYRQFF	TRBJ2-1	TRBV12-3/TRBV12-4	few	TRBD2
TGTGCCAGCAGCTCCTTAAGGGGACAGGGAAGGTACGAGCAGTACTTC	CASSSLRGQGRYEQYF	TRBJ2-7	TRBV11-2	.	TRBD1
TGTGCCAGCAGTTCCCCCTACCGACTAGCGGGAGGGCCTGATGAGCAGTTCTTC	CASSSPYRLAGGPDEQFF	TRBJ2-1	TRBV12-3/TRBV12-4	.	TRBD2
TGTGCCAGCAGTTTAGCGCTCGGGGAGACCTACGAGCAGTACTTC	CASSLALGETYEQYF	TRBJ2-7	TRBV12-3/TRBV12-4	few	.
TGTGCCAGCAGTCGGGTCTTGGGGACTGAAGCTTTCTTT	CASSRVLGTEAFF	TRBJ1-1	TRBV12-3/TRBV12-4	few	.
TGTGCCTGGAGTGGGGGACAGGGGAGCAATCAGCCCCAGCATTTT	CAWSGGQGSNQPQHF	TRBJ1-5	TRBV30	.	TRBD1
TGCGCCAGCAGCTTAACGGGGACAGACGCCTACGAGCAGTACTTC	CASSLTGTDAYEQYF	TRBJ2-7	TRBV5-1	few	TRBD1
TGCAGCGTTTTGGGAGCCAAAAACATTCAGTACTTC	CSVLGAKNIQYF	TRBJ2-4	TRBV29-1	.	.
TGTGCCAGCACCGCAGGGGGAGGGGAGCAGTTCTTC	CASTAGGGEQFF	TRBJ2-1	TRBV7-3	.	.
TGTGCCATCAGCCGGGACAGGGACAATTCACCCCTCCACTTT	CAISRDRDNSPLHF	TRBJ1-6	TRBV10-3	few	TRBD1
TGCGCCAGCAGCCTCGGGGGTGCCAGGGGGCGGGGAAACACCATATATTTT	CASSLGGARGRGNTIYF	TRBJ1-3	TRBV4-1	many	TRBD1
TGTGCCAGCAGTGAAAACAGGGGAAACACCATATATTTT	CASSENRGNTIYF	TRBJ1-3	TRBV6-1	.	.
TGCAGCGTTGACGATCCGGGGCGGGCCCCCTACAATGAGCAGTTCTTC	CSVDDPGRAPYNEQFF	TRBJ2-1	TRBV29-1	many	.
TGCGCCAGCAGCGAAGGGACAACCGGGACTAATGAAAAACTGTTTTTT	CASSEGTTGTNEKLFF	TRBJ1-4	TRBV5-1	few	.
TGTGCCATCAGTGATAGGTCCTCTCAAGAGACCCAGTACTTC	CAISDRSSQETQYF	TRBJ2-5	TRBV10-3	.	.
TGTGCCAGCAGCTTAAATGAAGCGGGGGTCATAATGGAGCAGTACTTC	CASSLNEAGVIMEQYF	TRBJ2-7	TRBV13	.	TRBD2
TGTGCCAGCAGCTTAGGCGACAGGCCATCGAACACTGAAGCTTTCTTT	CASSLGDRPSNTEAFF	TRBJ1-1	TRBV7-8	few	.
TGTGCCAGCAGTGAGGGACAGGGATCCTACGAGCAGTACTTC	CASSEGQGSYEQYF	TRBJ2-7	TRBV2	many	TRBD1
TGCAGTGCAGACATCCCAGACCAATACAATGAGCAGTTCTTC	CSADIPDQYNEQFF	TRBJ2-1	TRBV20-1	few	.
TGCAGTGCTAGAGCCGGGACGGTGAACAATGAGCAGTTCTTC	CSARAGTVNNEQFF	TRBJ2-1	TRBV20-1	.	.
TGTGCCAGCAGTGGTAGCGGGAGTTCCCATGAGCAGTTCTTC	CASSGSGSSHEQFF	TRBJ2-1	TRBV6-4	few	TRBD2
TGTGCCAGCAAGGCGGGTCCTGAGACCCAGTACTTC	CASKAGPETQYF	TRBJ2-5	TRBV19	.	.
TGTGCCAGCAGCTTAGAAGGGAGCCCCCCCAATGAGCAGTTCTTC	CASSLEGSPPNEQFF	TRBJ2-1	TRBV7-8	once	.
TGTGCCAGCAACATCAGGGAATTGAGCACTGAAGCTTTCTTT	CASNIRELSTEAFF	TRBJ1-1	TRBV2	.	.
TGTGCCAGCAGCTTCCGGGACGTCGGCTACGAGCAGTACTTC	CASSFRDVGYEQYF	TRBJ2-7	TRBV13	.	.